The next 27 T cell receptor beta chains were all read from a single sample in a study of beta chain features in type 1 diabetes. Sequencing targeted expressed TCRB transcripts, as all isolated RNA had been reverse transcribed. Here immunoSEQ multiplex PCR was the method, and the copy in TCRdb shows in-frame clones only, minus some. The repertoire consists of around 500,000 clones, with around 28% occurring once and the leading ten covering about 0.06%. The sample comprised naive CD4+ T cells from blood. The receptors shown here come from a man aged 18 to 30 in good health.

The chain links TRBV28 to TRBJ2-3; no definite D call. This CDR3 has 12 amino acids. V lost 5 bases, J lost 5 bases, and 8 bases lay in between. The germline V gene has CDR1 MDHEN and CDR2 SYDVKM. The DNA of the CDR3 is TGTGCCAGCAGTGCGCGGATAGATACGCAGTATTTT. Its protein product is CASSARIDTQYF.

CDR3 amino acids: CASSLATGAKETQYF. CDR3 nucleotide sequence: TGTGCCAGCAGCTTGGCTACAGGGGCTAAAGAGACCCAGTACTTC. The chain links TRBV7-9 to TRBJ2-5, with TRBD1 matching over 7 bases. The CDR3 runs to 15 residues. The V gene's germline CDR1 is SEHNR and CDR2 FQNEAQ (reference sequence). V lost 3 bases and J lost 3; bases outside the gene matches: 7.

This clone was picked up a small number of times. The chain is built from TRBV9 and TRBJ2-7, with 14 bases lining up with TRBD2. CDR1 SGDLS and CDR2 YYNGEE come from the germline V gene. V trimming: 0 bases; J trimming: 8 bases; junction bases outside the gene matches: 7. CDR3 size: 16 residues. The CDR3 protein is CASSVDPGLAGVKQYF. CDR3 DNA: TGTGCCAGCAGCGTAGATCCGGGACTAGCGGGAGTAAAGCAGTACTTC.

The chain joins TRBV30 to TRBJ2-5, with a tentative D call TRBD2 (6 bases). The CDR3 extends over 12 amino acids. Germline-derived CDR1 and CDR2 are GTSNPN and SVGIG (reference sequence). With 5 bases removed from V and 0 bases from J, the gap between germline ends came to 7 bases. This chain's CDR3 is CAWGGDQETQYF. The CDR3 region has the DNA TGTGCCTGGGGAGGGGACCAAGAGACCCAGTACTTC. The complete variable domain, with remaining parts taken from reference TRBV30 and TRBJ2-5, reads SQTIHQWPATLVQPVGSPLSLECTVEGTSNPNLYWYRQAAGRGLQLLFYSVGIGQISSEVPQNLSASRPQDRQFILSSKKLLLSDSGFYLCAWGGDQETQYFGPGTRLLVL.

This clone was observed a handful of times. The gene calls are TRBV15 and TRBJ2-1; D call uncertain. V was shortened by 0 bases and J by 4 bases, with 10 bases between the two germline ends. The CDR3 sequence is 15 residues long. Germline V CDR1 and CDR2: LNHNV, YYDKDF (reference sequence). In DNA, the CDR3 is TGTGCCACCAGCAGAGAAGGAACATGGTACAATGAGCAGTTCTTC. This sequence encodes CATSREGTWYNEQFF.

The rearrangement uses TRBV25-1 and TRBJ2-5, with D possibly being TRBD1 or TRBD2 (6 bases each). The CDR3 runs 12 residues. Trimming shortened V by 6 bases and J by 4 bases, and 9 bases separated the two germline ends. CDR1 and CDR2 (germline): MGHDK, SYGVNS. DNA for the CDR3: TGTGCCAGCAGAAGGGGGGCAGAGACCCAGTACTTC. Residues: CASRRGAETQYF.

This clone was recorded a few times. The CDR3 DNA reads as TGTGCCTGGAGTTTAGCGGATAGCTCCTACAATGAGCAGTTCTTC. Protein sequence: CAWSLADSSYNEQFF. The gene calls are TRBV30 and TRBJ2-1, with D tentatively TRBD2 (6 bases). This CDR3 has 15 residues. From germline, CDR1 is GTSNPN and CDR2 SVGIG (reference sequence). Trimming shortened V by 2 bases and J by 0 bases, and 11 bases separated the two germline ends. Based on the CDR3 plus reference TRBV30 and TRBJ2-1, the full variable domain is SQTIHQWPATLVQPVGSPLSLECTVEGTSNPNLYWYRQAAGRGLQLLFYSVGIGQISSEVPQNLSASRPQDRQFILSSKKLLLSDSGFYLCAWSLADSSYNEQFFGPGTRLTVL.

This chain links TRBV7-2 with TRBJ2-3; possibly TRBD1 for D (5 bases). The germline V gene encodes CDR1 SGHTA and CDR2 FQGNSA. This CDR3 is 12 amino acids long. The V end lost 6 bases, the J end lost 6 bases, and 10 bases lay between the germline ends. The CDR3 DNA reads as TGTGCCAGCAGTCTTAACAGGGATACGCAGTATTTT. Its translation is CASSLNRDTQYF. Looking up the rest from reference TRBV7-2 and TRBJ2-3 gives the full variable domain: GAGVSQSPSNKVTEKGKDVELRCDPISGHTALYWYRQSLGQGLEFLIYFQGNSAPDKSGLPSDRFSAERTGGSVSTLTIQRTQQEDSAVYLCASSLNRDTQYFGPGTRLTVL.

The chain links TRBV5-6 to TRBJ2-1; TRBD2 might be the D (5 bases). Between the trimmed V and J ends, which lost 6 bases and 0 bases, there was a span of 10 bases. Germline V CDR1 and CDR2: SGHDT, YYEEEE. This CDR3 spans 14 amino acids. CDR3 residues: CASIGGSSYNEQFF. CDR3 in DNA: TGTGCCAGCATCGGTGGGAGCTCCTACAATGAGCAGTTCTTC.

V is TRBV7-2 and J is TRBJ2-1; 9 bases are shared with TRBD1. In germline, CDR1 is SGHTA, CDR2 FQGNSA. The CDR3 has 15 amino acids. V was clipped by 5 bases and J by 4 bases; unmatched bases: 6. CDR3 region: CASSQRGQGYNEQFF. CDR3 DNA: TGTGCCAGCAGCCAAAGGGGACAGGGATACAATGAGCAGTTCTTC.

The chain joins TRBV6-6 to TRBJ2-5; no reliable D call. This CDR3 comprises 10 residues. CDR1 is MNHNY and CDR2 is SVGAGI in the germline V gene (reference sequence). The V end was cut by 10 bases, the J end by 5 bases, with 8 bases between. The CDR3 spells CATARETQYF. The CDR3 DNA sequence: TGTGCCACCGCCCGGGAGACCCAGTACTTC.

This clone was seen only a few times. Other DNA sequences within the sample encode an identical CDR3. The rearrangement links TRBV29-1 to TRBJ1-1; D remains unclear. Per the germline V gene, CDR1 is SQVTM and CDR2 is ANQGSEA. V lost 4 bases and J lost 1, with 7 bases in between. The CDR3 has 12 amino acids. CDR3 coding DNA: TGCAGCGTTGGGGGTGGGAACACTGAAGCTTTCTTT. This sequence encodes CSVGGGNTEAFF. Based on the CDR3 plus reference TRBV29-1 and TRBJ1-1, the full variable domain is SAVISQKPSRDICQRGTSLTIQCQVDSQVTMMFWYRQQPGQSLTLIATANQGSEATYESGFVIDKFPISRPNLTFSTLTVSNMSPEDSSIYLCSVGGGNTEAFFGQGTRLTVV.

The chain is built from TRBV4-2 and TRBJ2-3; 12 bases fit TRBD2. V was pared by 0 bases and J by 10 bases, with 8 bases of the junction left unmatched. This CDR3 has 16 residues. From germline, CDR1 is LGHNA and CDR2 YNFKEQ. CDR3 amino acids: CASSQELAGGQGAQYF. CDR3 nucleotide sequence: TGTGCCAGCAGCCAAGAACTAGCGGGAGGCCAAGGCGCGCAGTATTTT.

As for this clone: Other DNA sequences in this sample translate to the same CDR3. CDR3 protein: CSVAVSGNTIYF. DNA of the CDR3: TGCAGCGTTGCAGTCTCTGGAAACACCATATATTTT. This rearrangement joins TRBV29-1 to TRBJ1-3; no reliable D call. The CDR3 extends over 12 amino acids. V lost 4 bases to trimming and J lost 0 bases, with 4 bases between them. The germline gives CDR1 SQVTM, CDR2 ANQGSEA.

This clone has more than one count but fewer than ten. The chain uses TRBV15 and TRBJ2-3; TRBD2 matches at 9 bases. The germline V gene has CDR1 LNHNV and CDR2 YYDKDF (reference sequence). This CDR3 region has 16 residues. V lost 3 bases and J lost 0; bases outside the gene matches: 4. The CDR3 reads CATSRRLADSTDTQYF. CDR3 sequence (DNA): TGTGCCACCAGCAGGAGACTAGCGGATAGCACAGATACGCAGTATTTT.

The chain carries TRBV27 and TRBJ2-7; D is undetermined. The germline V gene encodes CDR1 MNHEY and CDR2 SMNVEV (reference sequence). The CDR3 has 15 amino acids. V lost 2 bases to trimming and J lost 7 bases, with 18 bases between them. The DNA of the CDR3 is TGTGCCAGCAGTTTAAGCGCCGGTCTAGGCTCGGAGCAGTACTTC. The encoded protein is CASSLSAGLGSEQYF.

This clone has more than one count but fewer than ten. The chain recombines TRBV28 with TRBJ2-2; the D gene is possibly TRBD1 (6 bases). Trimming left V 6 bases short and J 7 bases short, with 15 bases between. Germline values: CDR1 MDHEN, CDR2 SYDVKM. The CDR3 has 14 amino acids. The CDR3, as DNA: TGTGCCAGCAGCCTTACAGGGTCAGGCGGGGAGCTGTTTTTT. Encoded protein: CASSLTGSGGELFF.

This clone was counted only a few times. The rearrangement links TRBV30 to TRBJ1-5; the D is unclear. Germline CDR1 GTSNPN, CDR2 SVGIG (reference sequence). There are 15 residues in the CDR3. Trimming left V 3 bases short and J 2 bases short, with 14 bases between. The CDR3 sequence: CAWSASGRGNQPQHF. CDR3 DNA: TGTGCCTGGAGCGCGTCCGGTAGGGGCAATCAGCCCCAGCATTTT.

This chain uses TRBV30 with TRBJ2-2; 9 positions agree with TRBD2. This CDR3 has 15 amino acids. Trimming cost V 0 bases and J 5 bases; bases outside gene matches: 4. Germline CDR1 is GTSNPN and CDR2 is SVGIG (reference sequence). DNA for the CDR3: TGTGCCTGGAGTGTATCTCTAGCGGGAACCGGGGAGCTGTTTTTT. It translates to CAWSVSLAGTGELFF.

The table lists this clone with a few counts. V gene TRBV5-1 combines with J gene TRBJ1-1; weak D call: TRBD1 (6 bases). The germline CDR1 and CDR2 sequences are SGHRS and YFSETQ. The CDR3 sequence is 16 residues long. Deletions cut 5 bases from V and 1 base from J, with 18 bases between. The CDR3 nucleotides read TGCGCCAGCAGTGCGTCCCAGGGGCAAAGGAACACTGAAGCTTTCTTT. Amino acid sequence: CASSASQGQRNTEAFF. Full variable domain (remainder filled in from reference TRBV5-1 and TRBJ1-1): KAGVTQTPRYLIKTRGQQVTLSCSPISGHRSVSWYQQTPGQGLQFLFEYFSETQRNKGNFPGRFSGRQFSNSRSEMNVSTLELGDSALYLCASSASQGQRNTEAFFGQGTRLTVV.

The chain recombines TRBV11-2 with TRBJ2-7; the D is unclear. Germline CDR1 reads SGHAT; CDR2 reads FQNNGV. With 0 bases removed from V and 2 bases from J, the gap between germline ends came to 8 bases. The CDR3 runs to 14 residues. The DNA of the CDR3 is TGTGCCAGCAGCTTAGAAATCGCAGCCTACGAGCAGTACTTC. It translates to CASSLEIAAYEQYF.

The chain uses TRBV2 and TRBJ2-4; D ambiguous. The CDR3 length is 13 residues. V lost 6 bases and J lost 1, with 7 bases in between. CDR1 is SNHLY, CDR2 FYNNEI, per germline. As DNA, the CDR3 is TGTGCCAGCAGAACACAGGCCAAAAACATTCAGTACTTC. This gives the protein CASRTQAKNIQYF. The whole variable domain, filled in from reference TRBV2 and TRBJ2-4, reads EPEVTQTPSHQVTQMGQEVILRCVPISNHLYFYWYRQILGQKVEFLVSFYNNEISEKSEIFDDQFSVERPDGSNFTLKIRSTKLEDSAMYFCASRTQAKNIQYFGAGTRLSVL.

This clone was detected a few times. This chain joins TRBV29-1 and TRBJ2-1; 8 nucleotides align to TRBD2. V shed 6 bases, J shed 2 bases, and the junction held 6 bases outside the gene matches. The CDR3 sequence is 14 residues long. From germline, CDR1 is SQVTM and CDR2 ANQGSEA. The DNA for the CDR3 is TGCAGCGTGACTCTGACTAGCGCCTACAATGAGCAGTTCTTC. This gives the protein CSVTLTSAYNEQFF.

This clone was observed a few times. The chain combines TRBV9 with TRBJ2-5; D gene unclear. This CDR3 has 13 amino acids. Germline V CDR1 and CDR2: SGDLS, YYNGEE. Trimming pared 0 bases from V and 3 bases from J, leaving 6 bases between. The CDR3 bases are TGTGCCAGCAGCGTAGGGAATGAAGAGACCCAGTACTTC. It is translated as CASSVGNEETQYF.

V is TRBV29-1 and J is TRBJ2-1, with a tentative D call TRBD2 (6 bases). V was trimmed by 3 bases and J by 3 bases, leaving 9 bases between them. The CDR3 extends over 13 amino acids. In germline, CDR1 is SQVTM, CDR2 ANQGSEA. CDR3: CSVDGAGYNEQFF. The DNA for the CDR3 is TGCAGCGTTGATGGAGCGGGCTACAATGAGCAGTTCTTC.

The rearrangement uses TRBV7-2 and TRBJ2-3; 9 positions agree with TRBD1. V shed 2 bases, J shed 6 bases, and the junction held 3 bases outside the gene matches. The CDR3 has 14 amino acids. Germline V gives CDR1 SGHTA, CDR2 FQGNSA. CDR3 sequence (DNA): TGTGCCAGCAGCTTAACAACAGGGGGCGATACGCAGTATTTT. Its protein product is CASSLTTGGDTQYF.

The V gene is TRBV5-1, the J gene TRBJ2-2; TRBD1 aligns across 8 bases. CDR1 and CDR2 (germline): SGHRS, YFSETQ. The CDR3 loop spans 15 amino acids. The V and J ends lost 6 bases and 4 bases, in that order; junction bases with no gene match: 8. The CDR3 reads CASTGQGAGTGELFF. The CDR3 nucleotides are TGCGCCAGCACAGGACAGGGCGCGGGCACCGGGGAGCTGTTTTTT.